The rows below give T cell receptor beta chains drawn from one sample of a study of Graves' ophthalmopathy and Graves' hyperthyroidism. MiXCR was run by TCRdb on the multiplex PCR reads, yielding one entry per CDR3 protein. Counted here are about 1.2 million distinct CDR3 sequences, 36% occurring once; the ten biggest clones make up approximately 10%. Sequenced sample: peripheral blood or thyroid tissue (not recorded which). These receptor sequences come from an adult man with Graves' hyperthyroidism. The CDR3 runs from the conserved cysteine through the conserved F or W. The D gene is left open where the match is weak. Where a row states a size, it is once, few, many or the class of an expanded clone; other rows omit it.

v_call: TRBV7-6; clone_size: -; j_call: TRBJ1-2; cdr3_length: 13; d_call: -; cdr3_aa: CASSYSGRYGYTF; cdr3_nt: TGTGCCAGCAGCTATAGTGGGCGTTATGGCTACACCTTC
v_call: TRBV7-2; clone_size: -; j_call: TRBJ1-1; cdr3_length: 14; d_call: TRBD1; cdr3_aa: CASNLDRGQTEAFF; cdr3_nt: TGTGCCAGCAACTTGGACAGGGGGCAGACTGAAGCTTTCTTT
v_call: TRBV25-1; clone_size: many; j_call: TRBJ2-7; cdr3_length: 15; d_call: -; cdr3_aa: CASSEFEDSSYEQYF; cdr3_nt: TGTGCCAGCAGTGAATTTGAAGACAGTTCCTACGAGCAGTACTTC
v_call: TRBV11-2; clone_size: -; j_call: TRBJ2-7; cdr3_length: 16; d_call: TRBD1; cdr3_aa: CASSPDVGQCRTEQYF; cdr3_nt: TGTGCCAGCAGCCCAGACGTGGGACAGTGTCGTACCGAGCAGTACTTC
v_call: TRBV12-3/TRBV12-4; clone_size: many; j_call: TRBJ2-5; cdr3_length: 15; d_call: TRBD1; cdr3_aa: CASSQDDRAVGSQYF; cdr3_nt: TGTGCCAGCAGTCAAGATGACAGGGCGGTTGGGTCCCAGTACTTC
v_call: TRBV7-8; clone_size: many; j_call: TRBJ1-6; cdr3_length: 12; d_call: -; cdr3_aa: CASSYPGSPLHF; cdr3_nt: TGTGCCAGCAGCTACCCGGGTTCACCCCTCCACTTT
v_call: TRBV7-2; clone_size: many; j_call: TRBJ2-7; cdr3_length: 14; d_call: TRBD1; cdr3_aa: CASSLGQAPYEQYF; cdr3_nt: TGTGCCAGCAGCCTTGGACAGGCCCCCTACGAGCAGTACTTC
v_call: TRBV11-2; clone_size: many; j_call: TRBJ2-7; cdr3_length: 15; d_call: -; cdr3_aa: CASSLRQEGRNEQYF; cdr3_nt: TGTGCCAGCAGCTTACGGCAGGAGGGGCGGAACGAGCAGTACTTC
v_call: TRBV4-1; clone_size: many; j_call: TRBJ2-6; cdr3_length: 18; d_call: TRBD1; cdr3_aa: CASSQVAGGGSGANVLTF; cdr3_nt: TGCGCCAGCAGCCAGGTCGCAGGGGGTGGATCTGGGGCCAACGTCCTGACTTTC
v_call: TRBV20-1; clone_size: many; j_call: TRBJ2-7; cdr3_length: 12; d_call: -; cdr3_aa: CSATGTLYEQYF; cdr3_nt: TGCAGTGCTACCGGGACCCTCTACGAGCAGTACTTC
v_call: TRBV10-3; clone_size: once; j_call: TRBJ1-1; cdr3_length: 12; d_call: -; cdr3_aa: CAISRQNTEAFF; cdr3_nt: TGTGCCATCAGTCGGCAGAACACTGAAGCTTTCTTT
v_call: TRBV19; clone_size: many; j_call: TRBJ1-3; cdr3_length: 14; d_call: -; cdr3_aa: CASRDRPSGNTIYF; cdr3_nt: TGTGCCAGTCGAGACAGGCCCTCTGGAAACACCATATATTTT
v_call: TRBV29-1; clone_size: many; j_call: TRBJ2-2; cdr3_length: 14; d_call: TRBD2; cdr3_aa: CSARTSGRVGELFF; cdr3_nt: TGCAGCGCCAGGACTAGCGGGAGAGTCGGGGAGCTGTTTTTT
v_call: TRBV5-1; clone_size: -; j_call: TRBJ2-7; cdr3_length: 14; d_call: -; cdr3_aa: CASSLAAGSHEQYF; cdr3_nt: TGCGCCAGCAGCTTGGCCGCAGGCTCCCACGAGCAGTACTTC
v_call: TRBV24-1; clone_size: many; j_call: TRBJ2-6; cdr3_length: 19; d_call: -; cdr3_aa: CATSPGVPISYSGANVLTF; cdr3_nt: TGTGCCACCAGTCCCGGTGTACCAATCTCTTACTCTGGGGCCAACGTCCTGACTTTC
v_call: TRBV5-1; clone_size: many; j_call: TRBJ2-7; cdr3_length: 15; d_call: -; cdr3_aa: CASSSRGSHSYEQYF; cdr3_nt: TGCGCCAGCAGCTCCCGGGGTAGCCACTCCTACGAGCAGTACTTC
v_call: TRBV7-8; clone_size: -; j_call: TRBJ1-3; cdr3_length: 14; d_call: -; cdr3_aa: CASSLTRTANTIYF; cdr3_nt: TGTGCCAGCAGCTTAACGCGGACGGCTAACACCATATATTTT
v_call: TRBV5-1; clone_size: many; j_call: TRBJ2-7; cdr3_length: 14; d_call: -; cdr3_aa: CASSLEPPTYEQYF; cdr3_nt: TGCGCCAGCAGCTTGGAGCCGCCCACCTACGAGCAGTACTTC
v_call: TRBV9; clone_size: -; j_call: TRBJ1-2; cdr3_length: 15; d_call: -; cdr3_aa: CASSEAVGRDYGHTF; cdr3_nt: TGTGCCAGCAGTGAAGCTGTAGGCAGGGACTATGGCCACACCTTC